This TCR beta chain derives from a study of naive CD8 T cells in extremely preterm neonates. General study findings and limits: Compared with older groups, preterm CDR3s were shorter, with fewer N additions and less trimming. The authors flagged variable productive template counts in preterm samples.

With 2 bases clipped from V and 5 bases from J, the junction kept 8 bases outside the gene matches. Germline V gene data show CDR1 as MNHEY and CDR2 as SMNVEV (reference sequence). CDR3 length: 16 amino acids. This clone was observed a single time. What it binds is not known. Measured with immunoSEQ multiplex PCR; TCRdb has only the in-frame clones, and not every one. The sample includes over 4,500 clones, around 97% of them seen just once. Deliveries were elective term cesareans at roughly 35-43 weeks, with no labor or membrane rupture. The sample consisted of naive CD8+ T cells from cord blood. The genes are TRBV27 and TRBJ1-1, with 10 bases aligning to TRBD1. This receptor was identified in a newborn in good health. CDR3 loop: CASSLLTGGAGTEAFF. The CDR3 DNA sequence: TGTGCCAGCAGTTTACTGACAGGGGGCGCGGGGACTGAAGCTTTCTTT.